What follows is one T cell receptor beta chain and its context. From germline, CDR1 is LNHDA and CDR2 SQIVND (reference sequence). Trimming cost V 5 bases and J 4 bases; bases outside gene matches: 8. The CDR3 totals 15 residues. The data were obtained in a study of shared clonotypes between healthy human individuals. Clones were sequenced by immunoSEQ multiplex PCR, and TCRdb holds only the in-frame ones, with some missing. Among millions of clones, about 92% were seen once, and the ten largest hold about 0.13%. The sample was naive CD4+ T cells sorted from blood. Indicated subset: CD45RA+ positively selected. V is TRBV19 and J is TRBJ2-3; 8 bases agree with TRBD1. This sequence originates from a man younger than 35 in good health. Here the CDR3 DNA reads TGTGCCAGTAGTCCAACAGGGGGGTGGCCAGATACGCAGTATTTT. Its translation: CASSPTGGWPDTQYF.